This T cell receptor beta chain was captured in a study of T cells in Graves' hyperthyroidism and ophthalmopathy. Diagnostic decisions used clinical symptoms, serum thyroxine and TRAb, thyroid ultrasound and orbital computed tomography. When hyperthyroidism was first diagnosed, the blood sample was taken, preceding any ophthalmopathy symptoms. Many counts were recorded for this clonotype. Antigen specificity is unknown. General study points: Researchers report that a 13 V-J model separated ophthalmopathy from stable hyperthyroidism.

This CDR3 region has 15 residues. Germline V gives CDR1 MNHEY, CDR2 SMNVEV (reference sequence). J was trimmed by 8 bases and V by 3 bases; bases with no gene match: 10. TCR beta CDR3 region amplification was performed from RNA transcripts. HTBI primers drove first-round RT-PCR of the TCR CDR3. TCRdb re-called the multiplex PCR reads through MiXCR, storing one row per CDR3 protein. Of about 360,000 distinct CDR3 sequences listed, 13% are singletons. The TCR originated in a man aged 25-45 years with Graves' hyperthyroidism that later progressed to Graves' ophthalmopathy. Sequenced: blood. The V gene is TRBV27, the J gene TRBJ1-2; 9 bases match TRBD1. Written as DNA, the CDR3 is TGTGCCAGCAGTTTCACACCGGGACAGGGTTACGGCTACACCTTC. It is translated as CASSFTPGQGYGYTF.